The 13 T cell receptor beta chains below were found in one sample sequenced in a study of T cell repertoires in cytomegalovirus infection (dated by TCRdb to the late 2010s). The sequencer listed for this sample is Illumina HiSeq 1500. TCRdb passed the public sequencing reads through fastp at Q25 and MiXCR, retaining productive beta sequences. Records with the same CDR3 protein are collapsed into one entry carrying the most frequent genes and DNA. In all, the sample holds approximately 630,000 distinct CDR3 sequences, and 24% of those were seen once. 6.5% to 10% of the sample is held by the ten biggest clonotypes. The sample comprised CD8+ T cells from PBMCs. These receptor sequences come from a human donor in good health (CMV status not recorded). Some clones in this sample may be carry-over from other donors' samples.

The sample holds a few counts of this clonotype. The chain employs TRBV19 and TRBJ2-7; no reliable D call. This CDR3 has 14 residues. With 3 bases removed from V and 2 bases from J, the gap between germline ends came to 11 bases. The germline CDR1 and CDR2 sequences are LNHDA and SQIVND (reference sequence). The CDR3 bases are TGTGCCAGTAGTATTTTTTACGGAACCTACGAGCAGTACTTC. Encoded protein: CASSIFYGTYEQYF.

Ten or more counts support this clonotype. The chain combines TRBV7-9 with TRBJ1-4; D is unresolved. CDR3 length equals 13 residues. The germline V and J ends were trimmed by 5 bases and 4 bases, with 8 bases remaining between them. Germline lookup yields CDR1 SEHNR and CDR2 FQNEAQ (reference sequence). In DNA, the CDR3 is TGTGCCAGCAGCCCCGGGCTTAATGAAAAACTGTTTTTT. It specifies CASSPGLNEKLFF.

This clonotype was detected a few times. This chain connects TRBV25-1 to TRBJ1-6; tentatively, D is TRBD1 (5 bases). Germline CDR1 MGHDK, CDR2 SYGVNS. V lost 6 bases and J lost 5, with 14 bases in between. This CDR3 spans 15 amino acids. CDR3 amino acids: CASRDRDGHNSPLHF. As DNA, the CDR3 is TGTGCCAGCAGGGACCGGGACGGGCATAATTCACCCCTCCACTTT. The full variable domain, rest sourced from reference TRBV25-1 and TRBJ1-6, is EADIYQTPRYLVIGTGKKITLECSQTMGHDKMYWYQQDPGMELHLIHYSYGVNSTEKGDLSSESTVSRIRTEHFPLTLESARPSHTSQYLCASRDRDGHNSPLHFGNGTRLTVT.

This clonotype was counted many times. This rearrangement joins TRBV7-9 to TRBJ1-1, with D possibly matching TRBD1 (5 bases). Germline V gives CDR1 SEHNR, CDR2 FQNEAQ (reference sequence). The CDR3 extends over 10 amino acids. V shed 5 bases and J shed 11 bases, with 9 bases lying between them. CDR3 sequence (DNA): TGTGCCAGCAGCGAAGGGGAGGCTTTCTTT. Amino acids: CASSEGEAFF.

This clonotype appeared a few times. The rearrangement joins TRBV7-6 to TRBJ1-5; D uncertain. Germline CDR1 and CDR2: SGHVS and FNYEAQ. V shed 5 bases and J shed 0 bases, with 5 bases lying between them. This CDR3 has 13 amino acids. CDR3 coding DNA: TGTGCCAGCAGCGAAAGTAGCAATCAGCCCCAGCATTTT. Translation gives CASSESSNQPQHF.

This clonotype has only a few counts. The rearrangement uses TRBV7-9 and TRBJ1-1, with D unclear. Germline V gives CDR1 SEHNR, CDR2 FQNEAQ (reference sequence). The length of the CDR3 is 13 residues. Trimming stripped 3 bases from V and 6 bases from J, with 11 bases between. The DNA of the CDR3 is TGTGCCAGCAGCTTGAGTTCAGCCGCTGAAGCTTTCTTT. Its translation: CASSLSSAAEAFF.

This clonotype was detected many times. The chain recombines TRBV28 with TRBJ1-5; no clear D gene. V lost 6 bases to trimming and J lost 2 bases, with 14 bases between them. This CDR3 contains 15 residues. Germline loops: CDR1 MDHEN, CDR2 SYDVKM. The CDR3 nucleotides are TGTGCCAGCAGGCCAAGGGTATACGGCAATCAGCCCCAGCATTTT. Its translation is CASRPRVYGNQPQHF.

V and J are TRBV10-3 and TRBJ2-5; D is perhaps TRBD2 (5 bases). Germline values: CDR1 ENHRY, CDR2 SYGVKD. This CDR3 contains 13 residues. Trimming took 7 bases from V and 4 from J, leaving 13 bases between them. This chain's CDR3 is CAITRDLGETQYF. The DNA of the CDR3 is TGTGCCATCACCCGGGATTTGGGAGAGACCCAGTACTTC.

This clonotype was seen many times. V is TRBV28 and J is TRBJ2-3; weak D call: TRBD2 (6 bases). The CDR3 covers 13 residues. CDR1 and CDR2 from the germline V gene are MDHEN and SYDVKM. Trimming left V 7 bases short and J 1 base short, with 9 bases between. The CDR3 nucleotides read TGTGCCAGCACCGGCGGGGGCACAGATACGCAGTATTTT. Its protein product is CASTGGGTDTQYF.

The rearrangement joins TRBV28 to TRBJ1-1, with D unclear. The V and J ends lost 6 bases and 0 bases respectively, with 20 bases between them. This CDR3 is 17 amino acids long. Germline CDR1 MDHEN, CDR2 SYDVKM. CDR3 sequence: CASRPGEYIVMNTEAFF. The DNA for the CDR3 is TGTGCCAGCAGGCCGGGAGAGTATATTGTCATGAACACTGAAGCTTTCTTT.

This clonotype was detected only a few times. The CDR3 loop is CATHRAGLYNEQFF. DNA of the CDR3: TGTGCCACCCATCGGGCAGGGCTCTACAATGAGCAGTTCTTC. This chain links TRBV12-3 or TRBV12-4 with TRBJ2-1, with D possibly TRBD1 on 5 matching bases. This CDR3 comprises 14 residues. Trimming took off 10 bases at V and 3 bases at J, with 16 bases between the two ends.

The chain couples TRBV20-1 to TRBJ2-7; D remains unclear. Trimming took 1 base from V and 2 from J, leaving 9 bases between them. The germline CDR1 and CDR2 sequences are DFQATT and SNEGSKA (reference sequence). The CDR3 consists of 13 residues. Here the CDR3 reads CSARVRRTYEQYV. Here the CDR3 DNA reads TGCAGTGCTAGAGTCCGACGGACCTACGAGCAGTACGTC.

In its sample, this clonotype was seen a few times. This chain connects TRBV4-2 to TRBJ1-2; TRBD1 agrees at 7 bases. J gave up 3 bases and V 4 bases, and 17 bases lay outside the gene matches. There are 18 residues in the CDR3. The germline V gene has CDR1 LGHNA and CDR2 YNFKEQ. The CDR3 is CASSPTLLGQYVDYGYTF. The CDR3 region has the DNA TGTGCCAGCAGCCCGACGTTATTGGGACAGTATGTGGACTATGGCTACACCTTC.